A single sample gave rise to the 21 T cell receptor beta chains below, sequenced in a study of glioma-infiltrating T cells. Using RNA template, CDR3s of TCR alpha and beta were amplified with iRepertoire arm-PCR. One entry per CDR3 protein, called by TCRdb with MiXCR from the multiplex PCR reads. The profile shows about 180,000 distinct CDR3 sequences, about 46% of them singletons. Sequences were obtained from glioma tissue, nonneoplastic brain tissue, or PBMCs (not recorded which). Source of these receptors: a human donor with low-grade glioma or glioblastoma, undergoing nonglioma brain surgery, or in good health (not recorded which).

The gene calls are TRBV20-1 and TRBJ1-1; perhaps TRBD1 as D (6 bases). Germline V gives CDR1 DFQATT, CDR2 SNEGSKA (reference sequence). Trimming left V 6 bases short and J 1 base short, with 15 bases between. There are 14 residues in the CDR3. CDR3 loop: CSARRLTGNTEAFF. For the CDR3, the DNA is TGCAGTGCGAGACGATTGACAGGGAACACTGAAGCTTTCTTT.

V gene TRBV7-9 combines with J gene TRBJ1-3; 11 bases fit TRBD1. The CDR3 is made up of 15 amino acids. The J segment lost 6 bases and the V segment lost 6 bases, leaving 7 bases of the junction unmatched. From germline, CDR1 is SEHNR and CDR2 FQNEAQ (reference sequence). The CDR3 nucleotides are TGTGCCAGCAGACTAATGGGACAGGGGGAAAACACCATATATTTT. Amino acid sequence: CASRLMGQGENTIYF.

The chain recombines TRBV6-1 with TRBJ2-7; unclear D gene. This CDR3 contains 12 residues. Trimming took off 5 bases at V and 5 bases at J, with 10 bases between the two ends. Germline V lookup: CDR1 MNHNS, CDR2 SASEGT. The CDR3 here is CASSPRYNEQYF. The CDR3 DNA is TGTGCCAGCAGTCCAAGGTACAACGAGCAGTACTTC.

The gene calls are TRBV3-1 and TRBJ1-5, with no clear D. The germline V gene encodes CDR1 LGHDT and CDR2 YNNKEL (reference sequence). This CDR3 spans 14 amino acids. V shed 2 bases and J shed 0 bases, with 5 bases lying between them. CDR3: CASSQQYSNQPQHF. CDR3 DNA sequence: TGTGCCAGCAGCCAACAGTATAGCAATCAGCCCCAGCATTTT.

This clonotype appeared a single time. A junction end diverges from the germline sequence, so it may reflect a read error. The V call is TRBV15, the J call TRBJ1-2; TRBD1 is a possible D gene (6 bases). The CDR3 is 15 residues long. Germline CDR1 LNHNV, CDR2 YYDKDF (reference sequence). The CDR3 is CATSREATGNYGHTF. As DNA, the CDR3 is TGTGCCACCAGCAGAGAGGCGACAGGTAACTATGGCCACACCTTC.

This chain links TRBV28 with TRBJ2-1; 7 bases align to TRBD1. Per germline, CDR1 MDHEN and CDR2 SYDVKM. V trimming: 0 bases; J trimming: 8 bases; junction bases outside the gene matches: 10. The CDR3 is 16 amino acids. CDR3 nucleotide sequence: TGTGCCAGCAGTTTATGGGGTCTGGACAGGACGTATGAGCAGTTCTTC. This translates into CASSLWGLDRTYEQFF.

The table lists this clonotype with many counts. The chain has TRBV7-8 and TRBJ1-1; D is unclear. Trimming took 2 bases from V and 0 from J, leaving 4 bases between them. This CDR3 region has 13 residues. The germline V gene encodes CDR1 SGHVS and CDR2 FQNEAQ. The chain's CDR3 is CASSLSVNTEAFF. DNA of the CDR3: TGTGCCAGCAGCTTATCCGTGAACACTGAAGCTTTCTTT.

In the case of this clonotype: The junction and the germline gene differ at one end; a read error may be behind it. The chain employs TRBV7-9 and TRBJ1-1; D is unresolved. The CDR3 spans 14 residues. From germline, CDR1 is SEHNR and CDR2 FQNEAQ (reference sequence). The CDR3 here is CASSSVLGSTEAFF. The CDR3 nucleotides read TGTGCCAGCAGCTCGGTTCTAGGGAGCACTGAGGCTTTCTTT. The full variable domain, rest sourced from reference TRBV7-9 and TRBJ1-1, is DTGVSQNPRHKITKRGQNVTFRCDPISEHNRLYWYRQTLGQGPEFLTYFQNEAQLEKSRLLSDRFSAERPKGSFSTLEIQRTEQGDSAMYLCASSSVLGSTEAFFGQGTRLTVV.

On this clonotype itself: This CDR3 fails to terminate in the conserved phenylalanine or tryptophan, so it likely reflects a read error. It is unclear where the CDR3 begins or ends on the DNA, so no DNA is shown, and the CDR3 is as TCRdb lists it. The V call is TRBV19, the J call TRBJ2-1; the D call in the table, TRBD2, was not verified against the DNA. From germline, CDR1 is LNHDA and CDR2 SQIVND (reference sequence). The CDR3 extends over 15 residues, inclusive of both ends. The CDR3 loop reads CASSISGGVHNEHFL.

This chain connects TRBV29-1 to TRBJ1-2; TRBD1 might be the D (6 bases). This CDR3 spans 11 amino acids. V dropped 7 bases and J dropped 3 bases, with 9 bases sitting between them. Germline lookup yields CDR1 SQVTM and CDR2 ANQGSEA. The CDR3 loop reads CSGQVDYGYTF. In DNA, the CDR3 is TGCAGCGGACAGGTCGACTATGGCTACACCTTC.

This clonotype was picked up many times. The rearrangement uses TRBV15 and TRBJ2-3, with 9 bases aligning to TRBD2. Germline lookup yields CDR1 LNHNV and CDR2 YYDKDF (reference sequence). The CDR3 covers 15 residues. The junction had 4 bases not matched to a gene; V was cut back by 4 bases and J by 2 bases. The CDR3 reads CATSMREGSTDTQYF. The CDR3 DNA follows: TGTGCCACCAGCATGCGGGAGGGTTCCACAGATACGCAGTATTTT.

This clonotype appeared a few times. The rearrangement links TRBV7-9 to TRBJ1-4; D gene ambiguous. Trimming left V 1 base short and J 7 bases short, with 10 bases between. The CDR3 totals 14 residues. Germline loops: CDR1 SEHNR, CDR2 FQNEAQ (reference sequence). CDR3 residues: CASSLDNYSEKLFF. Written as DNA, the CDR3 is TGTGCCAGCAGCTTAGATAACTATAGTGAAAAACTGTTTTTT. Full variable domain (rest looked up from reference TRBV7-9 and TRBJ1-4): DTGVSQNPRHKITKRGQNVTFRCDPISEHNRLYWYRQTLGQGPEFLTYFQNEAQLEKSRLLSDRFSAERPKGSFSTLEIQRTEQGDSAMYLCASSLDNYSEKLFFGSGTQLSVL.

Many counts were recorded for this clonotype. This CDR3 is CASSSVLEAAEQFF. For the CDR3, the DNA is TGTGCCAGCAGTAGTGTCCTGGAGGCGGCTGAGCAGTTCTTC. The V and J genes are TRBV6-1 and TRBJ2-1; D may be TRBD2 (5 bases). The CDR3 totals 14 residues. Germline-derived CDR1 and CDR2 are MNHNS and SASEGT. V shed 5 bases and J shed 9 bases, with 17 bases lying between them.

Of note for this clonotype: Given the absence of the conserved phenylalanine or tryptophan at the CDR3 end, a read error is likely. The CDR3 nucleotides read TGTGCCAGTAGTTGGGCAGATACGCAGTATTTG. As protein: CASSWADTQYL. The chain couples TRBV19 to TRBJ2-3; D gene ambiguous. There are 11 residues in the CDR3. Trimming stripped 5 bases from V and 4 bases from J, with 4 bases between. Germline-derived CDR1 and CDR2 are LNHDA and SQIVND (reference sequence).

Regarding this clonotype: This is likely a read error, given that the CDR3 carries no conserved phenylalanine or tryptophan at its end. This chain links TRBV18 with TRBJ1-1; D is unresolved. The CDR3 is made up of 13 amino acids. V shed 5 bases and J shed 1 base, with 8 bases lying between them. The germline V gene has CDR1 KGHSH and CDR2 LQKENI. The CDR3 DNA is TGTGCCAGCTCAACGGTAGGGAACACTGAAGCTTTCTAT. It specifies CASSTVGNTEAFY.

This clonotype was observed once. The DNA of the CDR3 is TGCGCCAGCACCCGTGACTACACCTACGAGCAGTACTTC. This gives the protein CASTRDYTYEQYF. The chain is built from TRBV5-1 and TRBJ2-7; D might be TRBD2 (5 bases). Trimming shortened V by 6 bases and J by 2 bases, and 12 bases separated the two germline ends. CDR1 and CDR2 (germline): SGHRS, YFSETQ. This CDR3 is 13 amino acids long.

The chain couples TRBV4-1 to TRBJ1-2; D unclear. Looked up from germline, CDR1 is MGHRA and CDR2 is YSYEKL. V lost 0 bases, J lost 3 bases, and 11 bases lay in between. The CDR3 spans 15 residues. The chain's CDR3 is CASSQENDWDYGYTF. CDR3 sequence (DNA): TGCGCCAGCAGCCAAGAAAACGACTGGGACTATGGCTACACCTTC.

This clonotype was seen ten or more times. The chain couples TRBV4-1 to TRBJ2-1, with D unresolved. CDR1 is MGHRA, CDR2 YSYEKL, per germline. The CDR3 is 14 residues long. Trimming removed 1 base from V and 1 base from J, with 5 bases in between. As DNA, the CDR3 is TGCGCCAGCAGCCAAGGACTTTCCTACAATGAGCAGTTCTTC. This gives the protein CASSQGLSYNEQFF.

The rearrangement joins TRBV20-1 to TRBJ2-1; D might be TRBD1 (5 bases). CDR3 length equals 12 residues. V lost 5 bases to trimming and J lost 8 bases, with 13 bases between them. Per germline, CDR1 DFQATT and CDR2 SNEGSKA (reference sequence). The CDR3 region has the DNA TGCAGTGCTGGTAGGGGCGGCCATGAGCAGTTCTTC. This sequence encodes CSAGRGGHEQFF.

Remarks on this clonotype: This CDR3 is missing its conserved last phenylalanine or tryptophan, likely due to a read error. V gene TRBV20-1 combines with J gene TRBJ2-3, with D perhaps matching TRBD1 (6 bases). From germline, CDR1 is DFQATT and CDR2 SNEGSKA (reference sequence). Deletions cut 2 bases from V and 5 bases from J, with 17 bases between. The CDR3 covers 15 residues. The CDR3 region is CSARSNRDTRDTQYY. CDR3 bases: TGCAGTGCTAGATCCAACAGGGATACAAGAGATACGCAGTATTAT.

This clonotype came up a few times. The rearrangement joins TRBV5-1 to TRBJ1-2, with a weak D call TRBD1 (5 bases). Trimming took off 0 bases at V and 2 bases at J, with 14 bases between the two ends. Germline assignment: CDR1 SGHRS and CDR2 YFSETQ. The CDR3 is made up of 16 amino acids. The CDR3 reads CASSLDGYGANYGYTF. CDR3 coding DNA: TGCGCCAGCAGCTTGGATGGTTACGGGGCAAACTATGGCTACACCTTC.